This is a list of T cell receptor beta chains from one sample in a study of shared clonotypes between healthy human individuals. Only in-frame clones appear in the TCRdb table, and some are missing; sequencing was by immunoSEQ multiplex PCR. Altogether about 2 million clones are present, roughly 94% being singletons, with the ten largest covering around 0.13%. The sample was naive CD4+ T cells sorted from blood. The receptors shown here come from a man aged 18 to 29 in good health. The CDR3 runs from the conserved cysteine through the conserved F or W. Each record gives: V gene, clone size, J gene, CDR3 length, D gene, CDR3 DNA, CDR3 protein. D genes are given only for firm matches. Clone size is given for some rows only: seen once, a few or many times, or a class if the clone is expanded.

>TRBV19|once|TRBJ1-6|14|NA
TGTGCCAGTAGTACAACAGGGTTTAATTCACCCCTCCACTTT
CASSTTGFNSPLHF
>TRBV29-1|NA|TRBJ2-7|13|TRBD1
TGCAGCGTTGGGACAGGTCCCTCCTACGAGCAGTACTTC
CSVGTGPSYEQYF
>TRBV6-6|NA|TRBJ2-7|15|TRBD1
TGTGCCAGCAGTTACCCCGGGACAGGGGGGTACGAGCAGTACTTC
CASSYPGTGGYEQYF
>TRBV19|NA|TRBJ2-7|15|NA
TGTGCCAGTAGTACCTATCGGGGGCAATCCTACGAGCAGTACTTC
CASSTYRGQSYEQYF
>TRBV28|NA|TRBJ1-5|13|NA
TGTGCCAGCAGTGCTATCAATAATCAGCCCCAGCATTTT
CASSAINNQPQHF
>TRBV30|NA|TRBJ2-5|15|NA
TGTGCCTGGAGTGTACCGGGCACTGGTAGGGAGACCCAGTACTTC
CAWSVPGTGRETQYF
>TRBV11-2|NA|TRBJ2-3|15|NA
TGTGCCAGCAGCCCCGGGGCTAGAGGTACAGATACGCAGTATTTT
CASSPGARGTDTQYF
>TRBV18|NA|TRBJ1-2|15|TRBD1
TGTGCCAGCTCACCTTCGGGACAGGGTAACTATGGCTACACCTTC
CASSPSGQGNYGYTF
>TRBV11-2|NA|TRBJ2-7|14|NA
TGTGCCAGCAGCTTAGCGGGGGGCGGCTACGAGCAGTACTTC
CASSLAGGGYEQYF
>TRBV19|NA|TRBJ2-7|15|NA
TGTGCCAGTAGTATCAGCCCACAGGGATCCTACGAGCAGTACTTC
CASSISPQGSYEQYF
>TRBV7-7|NA|TRBJ2-2|15|TRBD1
TGTGCTAGCAGCTTAGGGACAGCTAACACCGGGGAGCTGTTTTTT
CASSLGTANTGELFF
>TRBV7-9|NA|TRBJ2-7|16|TRBD1
TGTGCCAGCAGCCACCCGACAGGGATCGTGTCCTACGAGCAGTACTTC
CASSHPTGIVSYEQYF
>TRBV2|once|TRBJ2-1|14|NA
TGTGCCAGCAGTCCCGGGACTCTTTACAATGAGCAGTTCTTC
CASSPGTLYNEQFF
>TRBV13|NA|TRBJ2-1|13|NA
TGTGCCAGCAGCTTTGGTAGGAGGGGAGAGCAGTTCTTC
CASSFGRRGEQFF
>TRBV4-1|NA|TRBJ2-1|13|NA
TGCGCCAGCAGCCAAGGGGTAGGGTATGAGCAGTTCTTC
CASSQGVGYEQFF
>TRBV4-1|NA|TRBJ2-3|16|TRBD2
TGCGCCAGCAGCCCTCTCGGGGAGCGGGAACAAGATACGCAGTATTTT
CASSPLGEREQDTQYF
>TRBV9|NA|TRBJ2-1|14|TRBD1
TGTGCCAGCGGGGCAGGGGGCTCCTACAATGAGCAGTTCTTC
CASGAGGSYNEQFF
>TRBV5-1|NA|TRBJ2-4|14|NA
TGCGCCAGCAGCCCGGACAGAGTCAAAAACATTCAGTACTTC
CASSPDRVKNIQYF
>TRBV5-1|NA|TRBJ2-7|17|TRBD2
TGCGCCAGCAGCTTGGCTATATCTGCGGGGGGCAAATACGAGCAGTACTTC
CASSLAISAGGKYEQYF
>TRBV6-4|NA|TRBJ2-3|13|NA
TGTGCCAGCAGTGAACAGTACACAGATACGCAGTATTTT
CASSEQYTDTQYF
>TRBV6-1|few|TRBJ2-1|15|TRBD1
TGTGCCAGCAGTGAAGCGACAGGGGGCTACAATGAGCAGTTCTTC
CASSEATGGYNEQFF
>TRBV15|NA|TRBJ1-1|16|NA
TGTGCCACCAGCAGAGAAAGGGGTTCACCGGGCACTGAAGCTTTCTTT
CATSRERGSPGTEAFF
>TRBV2|NA|TRBJ1-2|15|NA
TGTGCCAGCAGTGACGATAGGAGCCTCGGGAATGGCTACACCTTC
CASSDDRSLGNGYTF
>TRBV6-1|NA|TRBJ1-5|15|NA
TGTGCCAGCAGTGAAGAATTTTCCAAGAATCAGCCCCAGCATTTT
CASSEEFSKNQPQHF
>TRBV2|NA|TRBJ2-1|11|NA
TGTGCCAGCAGTTACTACAATGAGCAGTTCTTC
CASSYYNEQFF
>TRBV5-1|NA|TRBJ1-2|15|TRBD1
TGCGCCAGCAGCCAATCGGGACAGGTGGGCTATGGCTACACCTTC
CASSQSGQVGYGYTF
>TRBV6-5|NA|TRBJ2-7|13|NA
TGTGCCACCGCGGCGTGGAGCAGCTACGAGCAGTGCTTC
CATAAWSSYEQCF
>TRBV10-2|NA|TRBJ2-1|15|TRBD1
TGCGCCAGCAGGACAGGGCAACGGTCTAACAATGAGCAGTTCTTC
CASRTGQRSNNEQFF
>TRBV11-2|NA|TRBJ2-7|14|NA
TGTGCCAGCAGCTTAGCCTCCGCGGCGTCCGAGCAGTACTTC
CASSLASAASEQYF
>TRBV28|NA|TRBJ1-5|16|TRBD1
TGTGCCAGCACGGACAGGGGGTTTGATAGCAATCAGCCCCAGCATTTT
CASTDRGFDSNQPQHF
>TRBV30|NA|TRBJ1-5|14|NA
TGTGCCTGGAGTGTAGGAGGTTCCAATCAGCCCCAGCATTTT
CAWSVGGSNQPQHF
>TRBV30|NA|TRBJ2-5|12|NA
TGTGCCTGGTTTCAGGGTCCGGGGACCCAGTACTTC
CAWFQGPGTQYF
>TRBV11-2|NA|TRBJ2-7|14|NA
TGTGCCAGCAGCTACGGGCCGAGCTCCTACGAGCAGTACTTC
CASSYGPSSYEQYF
>TRBV28|few|TRBJ1-4|11|TRBD1
TGTGCCAGCAGACAGGGGGAAAAACTGTTTTTT
CASRQGEKLFF
>TRBV2|NA|TRBJ2-3|13|NA
TGTGTCGGGAGGAGGGGGCTCACAGATACGCAGTATTTT
CVGRRGLTDTQYF
>TRBV2|NA|TRBJ1-2|15|NA
TGTGCCAGCAGCGCTAGTGGGTTAGCTAACTATGGCTACACCTTC
CASSASGLANYGYTF
>TRBV18|NA|TRBJ1-1|15|TRBD1
TGTGCCAGCTCACCTTCAGGGGGAGAATGGACTGAAGCTTTCTTT
CASSPSGGEWTEAFF
>TRBV13|NA|TRBJ1-4|15|TRBD1
TGTGCCAGCAGCCAAGATACAGGGGTGGGTGAAAAACTGTTTTTT
CASSQDTGVGEKLFF
>TRBV11-2|NA|TRBJ2-3|15|TRBD2
TGTGCCAGCAGCTTGGGGACTAGCGTCACAGATACGCAGTATTTT
CASSLGTSVTDTQYF
>TRBV5-4|few|TRBJ1-2|13|NA
TGTGCCAGCAGGGATATGCCCCCGGGACGCGACACCTTC
CASRDMPPGRDTF
>TRBV18|NA|TRBJ1-2|15|NA
TGTGCCAGCTCACCACAGGACAGCCTTAACTATGGCTACACCTTC
CASSPQDSLNYGYTF
>TRBV28|once|TRBJ2-7|17|NA
TGTGCCAGCAGTCCCCCGCCGGGGCGGCCGAGCTCCTACGAGCAGTACTTC
CASSPPPGRPSSYEQYF
>TRBV5-4|NA|TRBJ2-7|16|TRBD1
TGTGCCAGCAGCTGGACGACCGGGACAGGGTACGACGAGCAGTACTTC
CASSWTTGTGYDEQYF
>TRBV19|NA|TRBJ2-3|15|TRBD1
TGTGCCAGTAGTAAACGACAGGGGGGGGTAGATACGCAGTATTTT
CASSKRQGGVDTQYF
>TRBV27|NA|TRBJ1-5|16|TRBD1
TGTGCCAGCGCACCGGGACAGTCCTTAGCGCATCAGCCCCAGCATTTT
CASAPGQSLAHQPQHF
>TRBV7-2|NA|TRBJ2-1|16|TRBD2
TGTGCCAGCAGCCTCTCGGCTAGCGGGCGTTACAATGAGCAGTTCTTC
CASSLSASGRYNEQFF
>TRBV30|NA|TRBJ2-5|17|TRBD1
TGTGCCTGGAGCGGGCCAGACAGGGGGCAGGACCAAGAGACCCAGTACTTC
CAWSGPDRGQDQETQYF
>TRBV9|NA|TRBJ2-5|16|TRBD2
TGTGCCAGCAGCGTAGGCGTAGCGGGGCCAGGGGAGACCCAGTACTTC
CASSVGVAGPGETQYF
>TRBV6-6|NA|TRBJ1-5|15|TRBD1
TGTGCCAGCAGGGTAGGGGGCGAGGGCAATCAGCCCCAGCATTTT
CASRVGGEGNQPQHF
>TRBV6-1|NA|TRBJ2-6|17|NA
TGTGCCAGCAGTGGACAGGATCGAAGCTCTGGGGCCAACGTCCTGACTTTC
CASSGQDRSSGANVLTF
>TRBV18|NA|TRBJ2-5|14|NA
TGTGCCAGCTCACCACTAAACAGTTTTGAGACCCAGTACTTC
CASSPLNSFETQYF
>TRBV19|NA|TRBJ2-3|14|TRBD2
TGTGCCAGTAGGGAAAGCGGGGGAACAGATACGCAGTATTTT
CASRESGGTDTQYF
>TRBV7-2|NA|TRBJ2-7|14|NA
TGTGCCAGCAGTTCACAGATTAGTAATATGGAGCAGTACTTC
CASSSQISNMEQYF